This passage covers 27 T cell receptor beta chains from one sample sequenced in a study of metastatic and nonmetastatic thyroid tumors (TCRdb year 2020). Libraries were made using PCR. Sequenced on an Illumina HiSeq 4000. In TCRdb, the public reads were trimmed at Q25 with fastp and aligned with MiXCR, with productive beta chains retained. The sample contains about 38,000 clones, about 45% of them found a single time. The ten biggest clones cover approximately 24% of the sample. None of the patients had been given any treatment before thyroid surgery. The sequenced sample was tumor tissue. The receptor source for this set is a male donor with papillary thyroid cancer or a benign thyroid nodule (not recorded which). Some clones in this sample may be carry-over from other donors' samples.

The rearrangement joins TRBV11-1 to TRBJ1-2; maybe TRBD1 (5 bases). The CDR3 totals 17 residues. V was shortened by 4 bases and J by 2 bases, with 20 bases between the two germline ends. In germline, CDR1 is SGHAT, CDR2 FQDESV (reference sequence). Here the CDR3 DNA reads TGTGCCAGCAGCTCAATAATCCAGGGACTTCGAAACTATGGCTACACCTTC. Translated, it gives CASSSIIQGLRNYGYTF. The full variable domain, its missing parts supplied by reference TRBV11-1 and TRBJ1-2, is EAEVAQSPRYKITEKSQAVAFWCDPISGHATLYWYRQILGQGPELLVQFQDESVVDDSQLPKDRFSAERLKGVDSTLKIQPAELGDSAMYLCASSSIIQGLRNYGYTFGSGTRLTVV.

This chain connects TRBV7-2 to TRBJ2-7; D is undetermined. This CDR3 spans 13 amino acids. Trimming took off 2 bases at V and 2 bases at J, with 7 bases between the two ends. The germline V gene encodes CDR1 SGHTA and CDR2 FQGNSA. In DNA, the CDR3 is TGTGCCAGCAGCTTATTACAGACCTACGAGCAGTACTTC. It specifies CASSLLQTYEQYF.

The genes are TRBV12-3 or TRBV12-4 and TRBJ2-5; 7 bases align to TRBD2. J gave up 5 bases and V 5 bases, and 14 bases lay outside the gene matches. There are 16 residues in the CDR3. This CDR3 is CASSRTSVLGSETQYF. CDR3 nucleotide sequence: TGTGCCAGCAGTAGAACTAGCGTTTTAGGGTCGGAGACCCAGTACTTC.

The chain recombines TRBV30 with TRBJ1-2, with D hard to call. This CDR3 spans 12 amino acids. Germline V gene data show CDR1 as GTSNPN and CDR2 as SVGIG (reference sequence). The V and J ends lost 0 bases and 8 bases respectively, with 10 bases between them. The CDR3, as DNA: TGTGCCTGGAGTGTATACAAGGAAGGCTACACCTTC. Its translation is CAWSVYKEGYTF.

V usage is TRBV6-1 and J usage is TRBJ2-5; tentatively, D is TRBD1 (6 bases). V lost 4 bases and J 1 base, leaving 10 bases between the germline ends. From germline, CDR1 is MNHNS and CDR2 SASEGT. This CDR3 has 14 amino acids. CDR3 in amino acids: CASSGRTAQETQYF. The CDR3 coding sequence is TGTGCCAGCAGTGGTCGGACAGCCCAAGAGACCCAGTACTTC.

This chain links TRBV4-2 with TRBJ2-7, with 7 nucleotides matching TRBD2. The CDR3 runs 14 residues. Germline loops: CDR1 LGHNA, CDR2 YNFKEQ. Trimming took 1 base from V and 1 from J; bases not matched to a gene: 1. CDR3 coding DNA: TGTGCCAGCAGCCAAGCGGGGGGATCCTACGAGCAGTACTTC. Its translation is CASSQAGGSYEQYF.

The rearrangement uses TRBV20-1 and TRBJ2-1; D unresolved. V was clipped by 1 base and J by 1 base, with 11 bases between them. The germline CDR1 and CDR2 sequences are DFQATT and SNEGSKA (reference sequence). The CDR3 runs to 15 residues. The CDR3 sequence: CSARGPGASYNEQFF. In DNA, the CDR3 is TGCAGTGCTAGAGGCCCCGGAGCGTCCTACAATGAGCAGTTCTTC.

The rearrangement uses TRBV6-2 or TRBV6-3 and TRBJ2-3; D gene unclear. Trimming took 3 bases from V and 7 from J, leaving 14 bases between them. Germline CDR1 reads MNHEY; CDR2 reads SVGEGT. This CDR3 has 14 residues. CDR3 in DNA: TGTGCCAGCAGTTATTGGACGGAGCAAAATACGCAGTATTTT. Its protein is CASSYWTEQNTQYF.

The J gene is TRBJ2-7, the V gene TRBV2; 10 nucleotides align to TRBD1. Germline V lookup: CDR1 SNHLY, CDR2 FYNNEI. Trimming at V came to 8 bases and at J to 3 bases, leaving 7 bases not matched to a gene. This CDR3 has 14 amino acids. The CDR3 coding sequence is TGTGCCAGCTCTAATAGGGACAGGGGCTACGAGCAGTACTTC. It specifies CASSNRDRGYEQYF.

The chain uses TRBV12-3 or TRBV12-4 and TRBJ2-1; D is possibly TRBD2 (5 bases). The CDR3 spans 15 residues. Trimming shortened V by 3 bases and J by 0 bases, and 9 bases separated the two germline ends. This CDR3 is CASSLMGSSYNEQFF. The CDR3 DNA follows: TGTGCCAGCAGTTTGATGGGGAGCTCCTACAATGAGCAGTTCTTC.

J is TRBJ2-2 and V is TRBV6-2 or TRBV6-3, with D hard to call. The CDR3 sequence is 15 residues long. V dropped 7 bases and J dropped 0 bases, with 12 bases sitting between them. The germline V gene has CDR1 MNHEY and CDR2 SVGEGT. The CDR3 nucleotides are TGTGCCAGCATCTCGGTGGGATCGAACACCGGGGAGCTGTTTTTT. The encoded protein is CASISVGSNTGELFF.

The V call is TRBV11-2, the J call TRBJ2-6, with 9 nucleotides matching TRBD1. Germline V gene sequence: CDR1 SGHAT, CDR2 FQNNGV. CDR3 length: 17 residues. The ends lost 3 bases at V and 1 base at J; junction bases unmatched: 4. The CDR3 sequence is CASSLNRGRSGANVLTF. CDR3 DNA sequence: TGTGCCAGCAGCTTGAACAGGGGGCGGTCTGGGGCCAACGTCCTGACTTTC.

By share of the sample, this clone is medium-sized. The gene calls are TRBV12-3 or TRBV12-4 and TRBJ2-1; D gene unclear. This CDR3 comprises 12 residues. Trimming pared 4 bases from V and 6 bases from J, leaving 7 bases between. CDR3 residues: CASSSAANEQFF. The CDR3 nucleotides read TGTGCCAGCAGTTCAGCAGCCAATGAGCAGTTCTTC.

This clone was picked up a small number of times. This chain connects TRBV20-1 to TRBJ2-7; 12 nucleotides align to TRBD2. The CDR3 runs to 15 residues. J gave up 2 bases and V 4 bases, and 6 bases lay outside the gene matches. Germline V gene sequence: CDR1 DFQATT, CDR2 SNEGSKA (reference sequence). CDR3 residues: CSAKPGLAGTYEQYF. CDR3 sequence (DNA): TGCAGTGCTAAACCGGGACTAGCGGGTACCTACGAGCAGTACTTC.

This clone was picked up a small number of times. The V and J genes are TRBV29-1 and TRBJ2-1; a possible D gene is TRBD2 (7 bases). CDR3 length equals 14 residues. V lost 5 bases and J 6 bases, leaving 17 bases between the germline ends. Germline assignment: CDR1 SQVTM and CDR2 ANQGSEA. CDR3: CSVKGGTLANEQFF. The CDR3 DNA reads TGCAGCGTTAAGGGGGGGACCCTCGCCAATGAGCAGTTCTTC.

The rearrangement uses TRBV30 and TRBJ1-6; 7 bases map to TRBD1. Germline V gene data show CDR1 as GTSNPN and CDR2 as SVGIG (reference sequence). Trimming cost V 2 bases and J 7 bases; bases outside gene matches: 5. The CDR3 contains 14 residues. CDR3 coding DNA: TGTGCCTGGAGTTCCGGGACAGACAATTCACCCCTCCACTTT. Translated, it gives CAWSSGTDNSPLHF.

The chain recombines TRBV4-1 with TRBJ1-5, with no clear D. The germline V and J ends were trimmed by 3 bases and 1 base, with 7 bases remaining between them. The germline V gene has CDR1 MGHRA and CDR2 YSYEKL. This CDR3 region has 14 residues. The chain's CDR3 is CASSHWFSNQPQHF. The CDR3 nucleotides read TGCGCCAGCAGCCATTGGTTCAGCAATCAGCCCCAGCATTTT.

The chain uses TRBV11-2 and TRBJ1-6; no clear D gene. Trimming pared 2 bases from V and 7 bases from J, leaving 6 bases between. The germline V gene encodes CDR1 SGHAT and CDR2 FQNNGV. CDR3 length: 13 amino acids. CDR3 region: CASSLFENSPLHF. The CDR3 coding sequence is TGTGCCAGCAGCTTATTTGAGAATTCACCCCTCCACTTT.

The chain recombines TRBV20-1 with TRBJ2-7; perhaps D is TRBD1 or TRBD2 (5 bases each). The V and J ends lost 4 bases and 6 bases respectively, with 19 bases between them. This CDR3 has 14 amino acids. CDR1 and CDR2 from the germline V gene are DFQATT and SNEGSKA (reference sequence). The CDR3 sequence is CSATGTEGMIEQYF. CDR3 coding DNA: TGCAGTGCTACCGGGACCGAGGGGATGATCGAGCAGTACTTC.

The rearrangement joins TRBV20-1 to TRBJ2-1; possible D gene TRBD2, 6 bases. Germline V gene sequence: CDR1 DFQATT, CDR2 SNEGSKA (reference sequence). This CDR3 has 13 residues. The V end was cut by 1 base, the J end by 7 bases, with 11 bases between. CDR3 DNA sequence: TGCAGTGCTAGAGCCCACCGGGGGAATGAGCAGTTCTTC. It translates to CSARAHRGNEQFF.

CDR3 coding DNA: TGTGCCAGCACCGTATCCGGGACTAGCGGCACAGATACGCAGTATTTT. This sequence encodes CASTVSGTSGTDTQYF. The V call is TRBV28, the J call TRBJ2-3; 10 bases agree with TRBD2. The V and J ends lost 7 bases and 1 base, in that order; junction bases with no gene match: 8. CDR3 length: 16 residues. Germline CDR1 reads MDHEN; CDR2 reads SYDVKM.

V usage is TRBV4-1 and J usage is TRBJ2-3; D remains unclear. CDR1 is MGHRA and CDR2 is YSYEKL in the germline V gene. Trimming took 2 bases from V and 0 from J, leaving 9 bases between them. This CDR3 is 15 amino acids long. This CDR3 reads CASSQRLGSTDTQYF. CDR3 bases: TGCGCCAGCAGCCAAAGGCTGGGGAGCACAGATACGCAGTATTTT.

This clone showed up just a few times. V is TRBV6-1 and J is TRBJ2-1; D gene unclear. This CDR3 comprises 13 residues. Germline V gene sequence: CDR1 MNHNS, CDR2 SASEGT. V lost 3 bases to trimming and J lost 6 bases, with 9 bases between them. CDR3 sequence reads: CASSDRWGNEQFF. The CDR3 DNA reads TGTGCCAGCAGTGACAGATGGGGCAATGAGCAGTTCTTC.

In nucleotides, the CDR3 is TGTGCCAGCTCCCGATGGGGGCAGGAGAACACAGATACGCAGTATTTT. It translates to CASSRWGQENTDTQYF. The chain joins TRBV28 to TRBJ2-3; tentatively, D is TRBD1 (6 bases). The CDR3 spans 16 residues. Germline lookup yields CDR1 MDHEN and CDR2 SYDVKM. Trimming shortened V by 8 bases and J by 2 bases, and 20 bases separated the two germline ends.

The genes are TRBV24-1 and TRBJ1-5; the D gene is possibly TRBD1 (5 bases). CDR1 is KGHDR and CDR2 is SFDVKD in the germline V gene. The CDR3 runs to 17 residues. Trimming removed 6 bases from V and 1 base from J, with 18 bases in between. The CDR3 bases are TGTGCCACCAGTAAAACAGGTAGTGGGGGAAGCAATCAGCCCCAGCATTTT. Its translation: CATSKTGSGGSNQPQHF.

The chain combines TRBV11-2 with TRBJ1-1; no firm D call. The germline V gene has CDR1 SGHAT and CDR2 FQNNGV. The CDR3 sequence is 14 residues long. The V gene lost 2 bases and the J gene lost 5 bases, with 12 bases spanning the gap. The CDR3 region is CASSLYSGGTEAFF. CDR3 coding DNA: TGTGCCAGCAGCTTATACTCCGGAGGGACTGAAGCTTTCTTT.

The chain carries TRBV4-1 and TRBJ2-1; D is possibly TRBD2 (6 bases). Trimming pared 0 bases from V and 0 bases from J, leaving 18 bases between. The length of the CDR3 is 19 residues. From germline, CDR1 is MGHRA and CDR2 YSYEKL. The CDR3 DNA reads TGCGCCAGCAGCCAAGATCTTGCGGGACGCCGATACTCCTACAATGAGCAGTTCTTC. This translates into CASSQDLAGRRYSYNEQFF.